The entry below describes one T cell receptor (beta chain). Its antigen is not known. This CDR3 region has 15 residues. Germline trimming cut 1 base from V and 5 bases from J; bases unmatched to any gene: 5. Per germline, CDR1 SGHRS and CDR2 YFSETQ. This record belongs to a study of cytomegalovirus exposure and HLA in healthy donors. The PCR employed 60 Vbeta primers together with 13 Jbeta primers. Using immunoSEQ multiplex PCR, the repertoire was profiled, and TCRdb retains in-frame clones only, with some absent. The sample data list roughly 120,000 clones. Study-level points and caveats: Altogether, 160 or so TCR beta chains were recorded as cytomegalovirus-associated. In an earlier analysis, about 90% or about 30%: the productive usage of most TCR beta V segments.

V gene TRBV5-1 combines with J gene TRBJ2-1, with 8 nucleotides matching TRBD2. What was sequenced was PBMCs. This sequence was found in a young man in good health and CMV-seronegative. CDR3 in amino acids: CASSLRWGLDNEQFF. DNA for the CDR3: TGCGCCAGCAGCTTGAGGTGGGGACTAGACAATGAGCAGTTCTTC.